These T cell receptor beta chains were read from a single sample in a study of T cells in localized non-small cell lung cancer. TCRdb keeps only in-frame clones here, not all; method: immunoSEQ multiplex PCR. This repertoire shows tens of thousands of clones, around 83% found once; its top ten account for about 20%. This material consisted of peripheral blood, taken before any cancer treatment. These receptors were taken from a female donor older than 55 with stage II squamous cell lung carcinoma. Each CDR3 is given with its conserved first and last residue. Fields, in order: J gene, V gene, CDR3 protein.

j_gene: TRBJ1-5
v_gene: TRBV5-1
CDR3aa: CASSLGQGNNQPQHF

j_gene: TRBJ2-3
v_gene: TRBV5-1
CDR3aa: CASSQGRPSTDTQYF

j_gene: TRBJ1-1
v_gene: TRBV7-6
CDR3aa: CASSSPPGQPNTEAFF

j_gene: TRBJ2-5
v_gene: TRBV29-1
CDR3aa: CSPGGTETQYF

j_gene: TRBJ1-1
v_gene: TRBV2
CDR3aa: CASSGAFTNTEAFF

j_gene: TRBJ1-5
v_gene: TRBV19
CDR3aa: CASRGGQAGPQHF

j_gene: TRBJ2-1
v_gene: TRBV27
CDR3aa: CASSPGLAGGGEQFF

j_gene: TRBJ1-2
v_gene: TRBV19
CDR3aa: CASSMGMTGGYGYTF

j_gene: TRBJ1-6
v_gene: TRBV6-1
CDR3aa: CASREQASRGYNSPLHF

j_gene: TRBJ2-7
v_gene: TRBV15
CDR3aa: CATSRGQSASYEQYF

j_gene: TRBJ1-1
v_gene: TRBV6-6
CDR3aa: CASLTGVNTEAFF

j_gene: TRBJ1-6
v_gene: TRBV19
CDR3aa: CAGGGGANSPLHF

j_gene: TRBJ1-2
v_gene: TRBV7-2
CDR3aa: CASSLLGTGSPYTF

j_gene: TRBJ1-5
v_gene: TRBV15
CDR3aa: CATSRGNPGNQPQHF

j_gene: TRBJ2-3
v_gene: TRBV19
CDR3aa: CASETGRSTDTQYF

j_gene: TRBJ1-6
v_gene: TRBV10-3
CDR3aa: CAISGAGDSPLHF

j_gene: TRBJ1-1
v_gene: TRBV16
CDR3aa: CASSPRPRGNTEAFF

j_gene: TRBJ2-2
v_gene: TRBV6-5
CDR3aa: CASRYRSNTGELFF

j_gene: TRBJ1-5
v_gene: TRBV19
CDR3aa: CASSIETGGRGQPQHF

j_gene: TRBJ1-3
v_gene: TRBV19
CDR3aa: CATRTAGYTIYF

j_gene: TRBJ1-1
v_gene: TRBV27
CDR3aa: CASSPTVGNTEAFF

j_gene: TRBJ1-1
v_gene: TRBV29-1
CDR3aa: CSVALGGRSTEAFF

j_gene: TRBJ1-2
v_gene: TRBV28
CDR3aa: CASSTTPNYGYTF

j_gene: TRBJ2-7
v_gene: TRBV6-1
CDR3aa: CASNRESSYEQYF

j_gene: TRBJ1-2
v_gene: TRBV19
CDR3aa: CASSIGDRDYGYTF

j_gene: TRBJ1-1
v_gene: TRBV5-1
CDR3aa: CASSWGELITEAFF

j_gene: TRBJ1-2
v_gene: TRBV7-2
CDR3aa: CASSLGGDRVYGYTF

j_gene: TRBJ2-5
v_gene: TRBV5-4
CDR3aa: CASSPDRAETQYF

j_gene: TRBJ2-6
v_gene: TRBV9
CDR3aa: CASCLSPTISGANVLTF

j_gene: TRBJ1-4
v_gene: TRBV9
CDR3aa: CASSVAQGPFEKLFF

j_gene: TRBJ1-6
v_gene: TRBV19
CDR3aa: CASSDSGGGLDSPLHF

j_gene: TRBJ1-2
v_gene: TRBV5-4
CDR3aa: CASSADRQGTYGYTF

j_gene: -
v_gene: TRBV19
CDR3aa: CASRIAHGDEQYF